This section outlines one T cell receptor beta chain sequence together with its context. Its antigen is unidentified. This specimen belongs to a study of Ad26.COV2.S vaccination and SARS-CoV-2 variants. Notes on the study in general: Researchers cautioned that TCR breadth and depth analyses may have underestimated total T cell responses.

Indicated treatment: over 15 received Ad26.COV2.S at low or high dose, single or two shots; roughly five received placebo; per-sample allocation not given. The investigators took samples on day 63 after the first vaccine or placebo injection. Data came from immunoSEQ multiplex PCR; TCRdb stores just in-frame clones and leaves some out. This table holds hundreds of thousands of clones, over 75% found once. The CDR3 has 11 residues. Trimming removed 5 bases at V and 3 bases at J, with 5 bases between. Germline CDR1 SGHDT, CDR2 YYEEEE. This TCR was sampled from a person aged 18 to 65 who received the Ad26.COV2.S COVID-19 vaccine or a placebo. V usage is TRBV5-6 and J usage is TRBJ2-5; no definite D call. This specimen consisted of peripheral blood, obtained in a trial of Ad26.COV2.S vaccine versus placebo. The CDR3 DNA is TGTGCCAGCAGTTTCGAAGAGACCCAGTACTTC. It codes for CASSFEETQYF.